Presented here are 14 T cell receptor beta chains from one specimen sequenced in a study of blood T cell repertoires in COVID-19. Clones were sequenced by immunoSEQ multiplex PCR, and TCRdb holds only the in-frame ones, with some missing. The sample has around 340,000 clones, roughly 90% seen once. Sequencing used peripheral blood. The receptors come from a woman aged 60-75 years with COVID-19, enrolled during active disease.

This chain's CDR3 is CASSVAVGADSPLHF. The DNA of the CDR3 is TGTGCCAGCAGCGTAGCGGTAGGGGCCGATTCACCCCTCCACTTT. The chain joins TRBV9 to TRBJ1-6; weak D call: TRBD1 (5 bases). This CDR3 comprises 15 residues. Per the germline V gene, CDR1 is SGDLS and CDR2 is YYNGEE. Deletions cut 0 bases from V and 8 bases from J, with 12 bases between.

This chain connects TRBV11-2 to TRBJ1-5; 8 bases are shared with TRBD1. CDR3 length: 14 residues. The ends lost 5 bases at V and 3 bases at J; junction bases unmatched: 3. The germline V gene encodes CDR1 SGHAT and CDR2 FQNNGV. The CDR3 loop is CASSPRGPNQPQHF. CDR3 in DNA: TGTGCCAGCAGCCCCAGGGGGCCCAATCAGCCCCAGCATTTT.

The chain couples TRBV5-4 to TRBJ1-1, with TRBD1 matching over 9 bases. The CDR3 totals 17 residues. J gave up 0 bases and V 4 bases, and 10 bases lay outside the gene matches. Germline V gene data show CDR1 as SGHNT and CDR2 as YYREEE (reference sequence). The CDR3 region is CASSPAGTGPLNTEAFF. The CDR3 DNA follows: TGTGCCAGCAGCCCTGCAGGGACAGGGCCGCTGAACACTGAAGCTTTCTTT.

The chain joins TRBV19 to TRBJ2-1, with a possible D match to TRBD2 (5 bases). V shed 4 bases and J shed 5 bases, with 18 bases lying between them. This CDR3 contains 16 residues. CDR1 is LNHDA, CDR2 SQIVND, per germline (reference sequence). CDR3 sequence reads: CASSTRSGAGNNEQFF. The CDR3 DNA reads as TGTGCCAGTAGTACTCGAAGCGGCGCCGGCAACAATGAGCAGTTCTTC.

The chain uses TRBV19 and TRBJ1-3, with D tentatively TRBD1 (5 bases). Per the germline V gene, CDR1 is LNHDA and CDR2 is SQIVND (reference sequence). CDR3 length: 15 residues. Trimming shortened V by 3 bases and J by 4 bases, and 13 bases separated the two germline ends. The CDR3 bases are TGTGCCAGTAGTATCCCCGGGACTGGAGGAAACACCATATATTTT. It translates to CASSIPGTGGNTIYF.

Only one count was recorded for this clone. The CDR3 bases are TGTGCCAGCAGCAACGGAGGCCTTAGGCCCTATGGCTACACCTTC. Its translation is CASSNGGLRPYGYTF. The gene calls are TRBV21-1 and TRBJ1-2. TRBV21-1 counts as a pseudogene. The CDR3 length is 15 residues.

The chain is built from TRBV5-1 and TRBJ1-4; 7 bases are a match to TRBD1. The germline V gene encodes CDR1 SGHRS and CDR2 YFSETQ. After removal of 1 base from V and 7 bases from J, the junction contained 7 bases not matched to a gene. This CDR3 has 15 amino acids. CDR3 bases: TGCGCCAGCAGCTTGTATGGGCAGGGGGGTGAAAAACTGTTTTTT. Translation: CASSLYGQGGEKLFF.

The chain uses TRBV15 and TRBJ2-1, with D tentatively TRBD2 (5 bases). This CDR3 has 14 amino acids. From germline, CDR1 is LNHNV and CDR2 YYDKDF (reference sequence). Between the trimmed V and J ends, which lost 2 bases and 3 bases, there was a span of 8 bases. The CDR3 is CATSRSGGYNEQFF. CDR3 in DNA: TGTGCCACCAGCAGATCAGGAGGCTACAATGAGCAGTTCTTC. The entire variable domain, with the rest obtained from reference TRBV15 and TRBJ2-1, is as follows: DAMVIQNPRYQVTQFGKPVTLSCSQTLNHNVMYWYQQKSSQAPKLLFHYYDKDFNNEADTPDNFQSRRPNTSFCFLDIRSPGLGDTAMYLCATSRSGGYNEQFFGPGTRLTVL.

V gene TRBV28 combines with J gene TRBJ1-2, with D possibly TRBD1 on 5 matching bases. Germline V gives CDR1 MDHEN, CDR2 SYDVKM. This CDR3 has 15 amino acids. The V and J ends lost 4 bases and 3 bases respectively, with 15 bases between them. The CDR3 DNA is TGTGCCAGCAGTTCCCCTTCTCGGGGGGACTATGGCTACACCTTC. Protein: CASSSPSRGDYGYTF.

The rearrangement uses TRBV9 and TRBJ1-1, with D unclear. CDR1 is SGDLS and CDR2 is YYNGEE in the germline V gene. V lost 3 bases and J 1 base, leaving 7 bases between the germline ends. The length of the CDR3 is 13 residues. CDR3 protein: CASSEAGNTEAFF. The CDR3 nucleotides read TGTGCCAGCAGCGAGGCGGGGAACACTGAAGCTTTCTTT.

The chain recombines TRBV10-1 with TRBJ2-1; D may be TRBD1 (6 bases). Germline CDR1 is WNHNN and CDR2 is SYGVQD (reference sequence). The CDR3 has 16 amino acids. V was clipped by 2 bases and J by 1 base, with 12 bases between them. The CDR3 loop is CASSEGRGYSYNEQFF. The CDR3 DNA follows: TGCGCCAGCAGTGAGGGCAGGGGATATTCCTACAATGAGCAGTTCTTC.

The DNA of the CDR3 is TGTGCCAGCTCAACAGGGGCTGCTGGAAACACCATATATTTT. Protein product: CASSTGAAGNTIYF. The J gene is TRBJ1-3, the V gene TRBV18; 7 positions agree with TRBD1. CDR3 length equals 14 residues. V lost 5 bases and J lost 2; bases outside the gene matches: 3. CDR1 and CDR2 (germline): KGHSH, LQKENI.

V usage is TRBV5-1 and J usage is TRBJ2-3, with TRBD2 matching over 10 bases. The V and J ends lost 7 bases and 2 bases, in that order; junction bases with no gene match: 7. The CDR3 contains 15 residues. Germline assignment: CDR1 SGHRS and CDR2 YFSETQ. This CDR3 reads CASSLSGGATDTQYF. DNA of the CDR3: TGCGCCAGCTCCTTGAGCGGGGGGGCCACAGATACGCAGTATTTT.

The chain links TRBV30 to TRBJ1-6; D remains unclear. V was trimmed by 0 bases and J by 0 bases, leaving 9 bases between them. The CDR3 has 16 residues. Germline V gene data show CDR1 as GTSNPN and CDR2 as SVGIG (reference sequence). CDR3 loop: CAWSVRVSSYNSPLHF. The CDR3 nucleotides read TGTGCCTGGAGTGTAAGAGTTAGCTCCTATAATTCACCCCTCCACTTT.